The rows below give T cell receptor beta chains drawn from one sample of a study of vaccination and CD4 T cells after COVID-19. Their cognate antigens are unknown. TCRdb re-called the PCR reads with MiXCR, one entry per CDR3 protein. The sample comprises 15,000 to 20,000 distinct CDR3 sequences, about 63% of which are singletons, and about 12% rests with the top ten. Sequencing was performed on CD4+ T cells from blood, cultured in vitro. These receptor sequences come from a human donor who had recovered from COVID-19. Each CDR3 is given with its conserved first and last residue. Each record gives: V gene, J gene, clone size, D gene, CDR3 protein, CDR3 DNA. A D gene is named only where the DNA matches it firmly. A row's size may be missing; if present it is once, few, many or a size class.

TRBV5-8,TRBJ1-5,.,.,CASSFSGQPQHF,TGTGCCAGCAGCTTTTCAGGACAGCCCCAGCATTTT
TRBV15,TRBJ1-6,.,.,CAIRRGINSPLHF,TGTGCCATCCGGCGGGGGATTAATTCACCCCTCCACTTT
TRBV28,TRBJ1-1,.,.,CASSYSPGRENTEAFF,TGTGCCAGCAGCTATTCCCCCGGACGGGAGAACACTGAAGCTTTCTTT
TRBV5-3,TRBJ2-1,.,.,CASSLRGVGQGHLHEQFF,TGTGCCAGCAGCTTAAGGGGGGTCGGCCAGGGGCACCTACATGAGCAGTTCTTC
TRBV2,TRBJ1-1,few,TRBD1,CASSQTGTGTEAFF,TGTGCCAGCAGCCAGACAGGGACGGGCACTGAAGCTTTCTTT
TRBV7-8,TRBJ2-6,.,TRBD1,CASSLTGTGRLSGANVLTF,TGTGCCAGCAGCCTTACCGGGACAGGGAGGCTCTCTGGGGCCAACGTCCTGACTTTC
TRBV5-4,TRBJ1-2,.,.,CASSLVGRTNYGYTF,TGTGCCAGCAGCTTGGTGGGCAGAACTAACTATGGCTACACCTTC
TRBV6-1,TRBJ1-5,.,.,CASTKDVAQPQHF,TGTGCCAGCACCAAAGACGTGGCTCAGCCCCAGCATTTT
TRBV7-6,TRBJ1-2,.,.,CASSLGPENYGYTF,TGTGCCAGCAGCTTAGGACCGGAGAACTATGGCTACACCTTC
TRBV27,TRBJ2-7,.,TRBD1,CASSPSGRGRLEQYF,TGTGCCAGCAGTCCCTCGGGCAGGGGGCGTCTCGAGCAGTACTTC
TRBV6-1,TRBJ2-3,.,.,CASRPYVWATDTQYF,TGTGCCAGCAGGCCCTACGTTTGGGCGACAGATACGCAGTATTTT
TRBV6-1,TRBJ1-2,.,TRBD1,CASSVGQLDGYTF,TGTGCCAGCAGTGTGGGACAGTTAGATGGCTACACCTTC
TRBV20-1,TRBJ1-1,.,.,CSARDLRGSESTEAFF,TGCAGTGCTAGAGATCTGAGGGGATCGGAGAGTACTGAAGCTTTCTTT
TRBV7-3,TRBJ2-6,.,.,CASSLSGMGAEGANVLTF,TGTGCCAGCAGCTTAAGTGGCATGGGGGCAGAAGGGGCCAACGTCCTGACTTTC
TRBV11-2,TRBJ2-3,few,.,CASSQGRTDTQYF,TGTGCCAGCAGCCAGGGGCGCACAGATACGCAGTATTTT
TRBV20-1,TRBJ2-5,.,.,CSASPSEGGRWETQYF,TGCAGTGCTAGTCCCTCGGAGGGGGGGCGGTGGGAGACCCAGTACTTC
TRBV6-5,TRBJ2-3,.,TRBD2,CASSYYAGGSTDTQYF,TGTGCCAGCAGTTACTATGCGGGAGGAAGCACAGATACGCAGTATTTT
TRBV30,TRBJ1-1,.,.,CAWKVQTNTEAFF,TGTGCCTGGAAAGTACAGACAAACACTGAAGCTTTCTTT
TRBV11-3,TRBJ2-1,.,.,CASSLDRSVDSSYNEQFF,TGTGCCAGCAGCTTAGATCGGTCGGTAGATAGCTCCTACAATGAGCAGTTCTTC
TRBV12-3/TRBV12-4,TRBJ2-2,.,.,CASSYGRGTGELFF,TGTGCCAGCAGTTATGGCCGGGGCACCGGGGAGCTGTTTTTT
TRBV7-8,TRBJ1-1,few,.,CASSLALQGAEAFF,TGTGCCAGCAGCTTAGCGTTACAGGGAGCTGAAGCTTTCTTT
TRBV9,TRBJ2-3,.,TRBD2,CASSYGTSGIVGTDTQYF,TGTGCCAGCAGCTACGGGACTAGCGGGATAGTGGGCACAGATACGCAGTATTTT